The entry below gives a single T cell receptor beta chain sequence along with its context. The sample belongs to a study of blood T cell repertoires in COVID-19. About the study: Sites in the United States, Italy and Spain provided acute and convalescent COVID-19 samples. From T cells, B-cell-depleted T cells, or PBMCs came the material, which was cDNA or gDNA.

Participants, about 18 to 100 years old, spanned fewer than 30 US areas. Donors in Cohort 3 counted as recovered after two negative PCRs, clearance, or symptom resolution. J lost 8 bases, V lost 4 bases, and 10 bases had no gene match. The CDR3 loop spans 17 amino acids. Germline CDR1 reads SGHTA; CDR2 reads FQGTGA. The repertoire was sequenced with immunoSEQ multiplex PCR; TCRdb's copy has only in-frame clones and lacks some. The sample contains approximately 300,000 clones, around 86% of which appear only once. The chain carries TRBV7-3 and TRBJ2-1; 14 positions agree with TRBD2. Specimen: PBMCs or T cells enriched from blood (not recorded which). This receptor was obtained from a woman aged 18-35 years who had recovered from COVID-19. DNA for the CDR3: TGTGCCAGCAGCTCTGCGGGACTAGCGGGAGTGATCCATGAGCAGTTCTTC. Translated: CASSSAGLAGVIHEQFF.